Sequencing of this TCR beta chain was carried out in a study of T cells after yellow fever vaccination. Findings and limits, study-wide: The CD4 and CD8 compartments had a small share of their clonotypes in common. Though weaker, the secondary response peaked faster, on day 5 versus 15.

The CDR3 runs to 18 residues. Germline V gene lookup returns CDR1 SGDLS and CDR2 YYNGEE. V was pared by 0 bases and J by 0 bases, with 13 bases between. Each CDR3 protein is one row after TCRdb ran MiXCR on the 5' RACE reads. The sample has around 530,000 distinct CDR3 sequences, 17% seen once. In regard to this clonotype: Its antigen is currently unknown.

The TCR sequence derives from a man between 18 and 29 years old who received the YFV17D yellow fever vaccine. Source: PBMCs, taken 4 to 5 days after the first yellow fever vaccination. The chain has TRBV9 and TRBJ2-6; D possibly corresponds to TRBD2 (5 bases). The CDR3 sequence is CASSVEPRGSSGANVLTF. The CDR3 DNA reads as TGTGCCAGCAGCGTAGAACCCCGTGGGAGCTCTGGGGCCAACGTCCTGACTTTC.